The 15 T cell receptor beta chains given below trace back to one sample, sequenced in a study of CD8 T cells in ankylosing spondylitis. From the 5' RACE reads, TCRdb called clonotypes with MiXCR, one entry per CDR3 protein. The sample holds some 130,000 distinct CDR3 sequences, about an eighth seen once. Sample: blood, either unsorted or a sorted T cell fraction (not recorded which). The origin of the receptors is a female donor with ankylosing spondylitis or in good health (not recorded which).

This clonotype was counted ten times or more. CDR3: CASSKVLGQGSPEAFF. CDR3 nucleotide sequence: TGTGCCAGCAGCAAGGTGTTAGGACAGGGGTCCCCTGAAGCTTTCTTT. The rearrangement links TRBV7-6 to TRBJ1-1; 9 bases agree with TRBD1. The CDR3 spans 16 residues. Germline CDR1 SGHVS, CDR2 FNYEAQ. Trimming took 5 bases from V and 6 from J; bases not matched to a gene: 13.

The V call is TRBV7-6, the J call TRBJ2-7, with a tentative D call TRBD2 (6 bases). CDR3 length: 14 amino acids. CDR1 and CDR2 from the germline V gene are SGHVS and FNYEAQ. Trimming removed 2 bases at V and 4 bases at J, with 12 bases between. The CDR3 DNA sequence: TGTGCCAGCAGCTTAAGCGAGAGCGGGTACGAGCAGTACTTC. This codes for CASSLSESGYEQYF.

A note on this clonotype: The junction shows a germline mismatch at one end, possibly a read error. The chain links TRBV10-3 to TRBJ2-7; D perhaps matches TRBD1 (6 bases). The CDR3 consists of 14 residues. Germline V CDR1 and CDR2: ENHRY, SYGVKD. The DNA of the CDR3 is TGTGCCATCAGTGAGTTACAGGGAGCCTACGAGCATTACTTC. As protein: CAISELQGAYEHYF.

This clonotype was counted ten times or more. V and J are TRBV15 and TRBJ2-5; the D is unclear. This CDR3 comprises 12 residues. CDR1 and CDR2 from the germline V gene are LNHNV and YYDKDF (reference sequence). V was cut by 3 bases and J by 5 bases, with 7 bases left in between. In DNA form, the CDR3 reads TGTGCCACCAGCAGTGGTGTGGAGACCCAGTACTTC. Translation: CATSSGVETQYF. The full variable domain, rest sourced from reference TRBV15 and TRBJ2-5, is DAMVIQNPRYQVTQFGKPVTLSCSQTLNHNVMYWYQQKSSQAPKLLFHYYDKDFNNEADTPDNFQSRRPNTSFCFLDIRSPGLGDTAMYLCATSSGVETQYFGPGTRLLVL.

The chain recombines TRBV20-1 with TRBJ2-1; D might be TRBD1 (6 bases). The CDR3 spans 13 residues. Germline V gene data show CDR1 as DFQATT and CDR2 as SNEGSKA (reference sequence). The ends were cut back, 6 bases at V and 6 bases at J, with 15 bases in the middle. CDR3 sequence reads: CSAPRQAGNEQFF. The CDR3 DNA follows: TGCAGTGCCCCCCGACAGGCGGGCAATGAGCAGTTCTTC.

The sample holds many counts of this clonotype. The chain is built from TRBV25-1 and TRBJ2-3; D is ambiguous. Trimming took 4 bases from V and 2 from J, leaving 4 bases between them. The CDR3 extends over 12 amino acids. CDR1 is MGHDK and CDR2 is SYGVNS in the germline V gene. This chain's CDR3 is CASSGHTDTQYF. DNA for the CDR3: TGTGCCAGCAGTGGGCACACAGATACGCAGTATTTT.

The sample holds a few counts of this clonotype. The chain combines TRBV28 with TRBJ2-4; D call uncertain. The CDR3 loop spans 14 amino acids. Germline lookup yields CDR1 MDHEN and CDR2 SYDVKM. V dropped 5 bases and J dropped 0 bases, with 8 bases sitting between them. Written as DNA, the CDR3 is TGTGCCAGCAGTCCTGGGATAGCCAAAAACATTCAGTACTTC. Amino acid sequence: CASSPGIAKNIQYF.

The chain is built from TRBV29-1 and TRBJ1-6, with 7 bases fitting TRBD1. Germline V lookup: CDR1 SQVTM, CDR2 ANQGSEA. V was pared by 6 bases and J by 6 bases, with 11 bases of the junction left unmatched. CDR3 length: 15 amino acids. In nucleotides, the CDR3 is TGCAGCGTCCGGACAGGTCTCTCGCTTAATTCACCCCTCCACTTT. This encodes CSVRTGLSLNSPLHF.

The J gene is TRBJ2-3, the V gene TRBV12-3 or TRBV12-4; 12 nucleotides align to TRBD1. V lost 6 bases and J lost 6; bases outside the gene matches: 7. The CDR3 length is 15 residues. CDR3 coding DNA: TGTGCCAGCAGCGTACGGGGACAGGGGGCTGATACGCAGTATTTT. Amino acids: CASSVRGQGADTQYF.

The chain has TRBV5-1 and TRBJ2-3, with TRBD2 identical over 14 bases. The germline V gene encodes CDR1 SGHRS and CDR2 YFSETQ. The CDR3 extends over 15 amino acids. V dropped 4 bases and J dropped 4; count of bases not matched to a gene: 2. CDR3 sequence: CASSRTSGGSDTQYF. CDR3 nucleotides: TGCGCCAGCAGCCGGACTAGCGGGGGGTCAGATACGCAGTATTTT.

This clonotype was found many times. CDR3 DNA: TGTGCCAGCAGATCCCGGGACTCCGACAATCAGCCCCAGCATTTT. Protein: CASRSRDSDNQPQHF. This chain links TRBV6-1 with TRBJ1-5, with D maybe TRBD1 (5 bases). Deletions cut 6 bases from V and 3 bases from J, with 15 bases between. CDR1 and CDR2 from the germline V gene are MNHNS and SASEGT. The CDR3 is made up of 15 amino acids.

This clonotype came up many times. The V gene is TRBV3-1, the J gene TRBJ2-1; TRBD2 agrees at 7 bases. The J segment lost 2 bases and the V segment lost 3 bases, leaving 4 bases of the junction unmatched. The CDR3 is 15 residues long. Germline V gene sequence: CDR1 LGHDT, CDR2 YNNKEL (reference sequence). The CDR3 nucleotides are TGTGCCAGCAGCCAGGGGGGGGTACCCTACAATGAGCAGTTCTTC. This encodes CASSQGGVPYNEQFF.

Ten or more counts support this clonotype. V usage is TRBV11-2 and J usage is TRBJ2-1; D possibly corresponds to TRBD2 (5 bases). CDR3 length: 18 amino acids. Germline CDR1 reads SGHAT; CDR2 reads FQNNGV. Trimming cost V 5 bases and J 5 bases, with 25 bases left between them. CDR3 DNA sequence: TGTGCCAGCAGCCGCGGGTCGTTACTTTCGGCAGCAAACAATGAGCAGTTCTTC. The encoded protein is CASSRGSLLSAANNEQFF.

The chain joins TRBV3-1 to TRBJ1-1, with D unresolved. The V gene lost 0 bases and the J gene lost 8 bases, with 22 bases spanning the gap. The CDR3 covers 17 residues. Germline loops: CDR1 LGHDT, CDR2 YNNKEL (reference sequence). The CDR3 region is CASSQDIGGPRTREAFF. For the CDR3, the DNA is TGTGCCAGCAGCCAAGATATTGGAGGGCCGCGTACCCGAGAAGCTTTCTTT.

The chain uses TRBV18 and TRBJ2-1, with D possibly TRBD1 on 5 matching bases. Trimming left V 6 bases short and J 7 bases short, with 10 bases between. Germline lookup yields CDR1 KGHSH and CDR2 LQKENI. There are 12 residues in the CDR3. CDR3 DNA sequence: TGTGCCAGCTCCCCGACAGTGAATGAGCAGTTCTTC. This gives the protein CASSPTVNEQFF. Variable domain in full (rest from reference TRBV18 and TRBJ2-1): NAGVMQNPRHLVRRRGQEARLRCSPMKGHSHVYWYRQLPEEGLKFMVYLQKENIIDESGMPKERFSAEFPKEGPSILRIQQVVRGDSAAYFCASSPTVNEQFFGPGTRLTVL.